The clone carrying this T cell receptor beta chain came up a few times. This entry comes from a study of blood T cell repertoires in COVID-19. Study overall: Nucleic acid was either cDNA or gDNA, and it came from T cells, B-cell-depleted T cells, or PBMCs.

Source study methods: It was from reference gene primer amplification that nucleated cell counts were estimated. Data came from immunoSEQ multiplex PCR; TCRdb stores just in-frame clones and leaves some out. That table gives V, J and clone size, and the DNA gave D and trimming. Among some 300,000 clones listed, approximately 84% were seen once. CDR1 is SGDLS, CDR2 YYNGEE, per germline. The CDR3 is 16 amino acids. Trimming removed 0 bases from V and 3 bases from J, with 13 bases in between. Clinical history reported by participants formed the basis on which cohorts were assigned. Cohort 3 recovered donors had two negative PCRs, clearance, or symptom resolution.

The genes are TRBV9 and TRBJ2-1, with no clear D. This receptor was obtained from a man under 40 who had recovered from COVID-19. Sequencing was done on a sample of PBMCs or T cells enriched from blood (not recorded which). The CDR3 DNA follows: TGTGCCAGCAGCGTAGATGCTAGAAGACTCTACAATGAGCAGTTCTTC. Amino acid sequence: CASSVDARRLYNEQFF.